Following are 31 T cell receptor beta chains from one sample sequenced in a study of T cells in Graves' hyperthyroidism and ophthalmopathy (dated by TCRdb to 2018 to 2020). The library was generated by multiplex PCR. Data came from an Illumina HiSeq 2000. TCR beta CDR3 regions were amplified from RNA transcripts. The TCR CDR3 was subjected to a first round of RT-PCR using the HTBI primer set and the Qiagen OneStep RT-PCR kit. TCRdb reprocessing: public reads trimmed at Q25 with fastp, clones called with MiXCR, in-frame beta chains kept. Entries are consolidated by CDR3 protein sequence, retaining the most common genes and DNA. This sample lists fewer than 550,000 distinct CDR3 sequences; around 22% were detected once. Jointly, the top ten make up 11% of the sample. The sequencing sample was made of blood. Receptor source: a woman between 25 and 40 years old with Graves' ophthalmopathy.

In regard to this clonotype: A much larger clone is a single base away; this may be a read error. The chain carries TRBV20-1 and TRBJ2-5, with D perhaps TRBD2 (7 bases). CDR3 length: 15 residues. V lost 7 bases to trimming and J lost 1 base, with 19 bases between them. Germline CDR1 reads DFQATT; CDR2 reads SNEGSKA (reference sequence). Written as DNA, the CDR3 is TGCAGTGAAATAGGGGGGGTCAGGGGCCAAGAGACCCAGTACTTC. Residues: CSEIGGVRGQETQYF.

This clonotype was seen at least ten times. This sequence joins TRBV29-1 and TRBJ1-1; D unresolved. The germline V gene encodes CDR1 SQVTM and CDR2 ANQGSEA. V lost 4 bases, J lost 0 bases, and 6 bases lay in between. The CDR3 is made up of 12 amino acids. CDR3 DNA: TGCAGCGTTGGGACGATGAACACTGAAGCTTTCTTT. This gives the protein CSVGTMNTEAFF.

The table lists this clonotype with many counts. The V and J genes are TRBV5-5 and TRBJ2-7, with D tentatively TRBD2 (6 bases). The CDR3 has 14 amino acids. Trimming shortened V by 0 bases and J by 2 bases, and 9 bases separated the two germline ends. Germline lookup yields CDR1 SGHKS and CDR2 YYEKEE (reference sequence). The CDR3 DNA follows: TGTGCCAGCAGCTTGGACGGGGGAACCTACGAGCAGTACTTC. This translates into CASSLDGGTYEQYF.

The rearrangement joins TRBV5-1 to TRBJ2-3; unclear D gene. From germline, CDR1 is SGHRS and CDR2 YFSETQ. This CDR3 has 12 residues. Trimming pared 4 bases from V and 5 bases from J, leaving 8 bases between. CDR3 nucleotide sequence: TGCGCCAGCAGCGCTGGCAGAGATACGCAGTATTTT. Its protein is CASSAGRDTQYF.

V usage is TRBV6-5 and J usage is TRBJ2-7; the D is unclear. This CDR3 has 14 residues. Germline CDR1 MNHEY, CDR2 SVGAGI. V was pared by 0 bases and J by 3 bases, with 9 bases between. In nucleotides, the CDR3 is TGTGCCAGCAGTTACTCGACCGTCATCTACGAGCAGTACTTC. Translation: CASSYSTVIYEQYF.

This chain joins TRBV7-3 and TRBJ1-6; a weak D match, TRBD1 (5 bases). CDR3 length: 14 amino acids. Trimming took 6 bases from V and 9 from J, leaving 15 bases between them. From germline, CDR1 is SGHTA and CDR2 FQGTGA. The DNA of the CDR3 is TGTGCCAGCAGTCTAGGGGTCCCCGGTTCACCCCTCCACTTT. Translated, it gives CASSLGVPGSPLHF. The full variable domain, completed using reference TRBV7-3 and TRBJ1-6, is GAGVSQTPSNKVTEKGKYVELRCDPISGHTALYWYRQSLGQGPEFLIYFQGTGAADDSGLPNDRFFAVRPEGSVSTLKIQRTERGDSAVYLCASSLGVPGSPLHFGNGTRLTVT.

In this sample, this clonotype turned up many times. The J gene is TRBJ2-2, the V gene TRBV30, with 10 bases fitting TRBD1. Germline V CDR1 and CDR2: GTSNPN, SVGIG (reference sequence). The CDR3 covers 14 residues. The V segment lost 7 bases and the J segment 4 bases; nucleotides outside the gene matches: 6. Here the CDR3 reads CALDRGRSTGELFF. CDR3 sequence (DNA): TGTGCCTTGGACAGGGGGAGAAGCACCGGGGAGCTGTTTTTT.

This chain connects TRBV3-1 to TRBJ1-1; D is possibly TRBD1 (5 bases). The CDR3 totals 12 residues. Trimming stripped 4 bases from V and 8 bases from J, with 11 bases between. Germline lookup yields CDR1 LGHDT and CDR2 YNNKEL (reference sequence). The CDR3 reads CASSLEEGEAFF. CDR3 in DNA: TGTGCCAGCAGCCTAGAGGAGGGGGAAGCTTTCTTT.

In its sample, this clonotype was seen many times. This sequence joins TRBV12-3 or TRBV12-4 and TRBJ2-7; D assignment may be TRBD1 or TRBD2 (5 bases each). This CDR3 is 13 amino acids long. V was clipped by 7 bases and J by 1 base, with 11 bases between them. The CDR3 bases are TGTGCCAGCAAATGGGACCATTCCTACGAGCAGTACTTC. Translation: CASKWDHSYEQYF.

This chain links TRBV6-5 with TRBJ1-1, with a tentative D call TRBD1 (5 bases). CDR3 length equals 12 residues. In germline, CDR1 is MNHEY, CDR2 SVGAGI. The V end lost 1 base, the J end lost 9 bases, and 9 bases lay between the germline ends. The CDR3, as DNA: TGTGCCAGCAGTTACTGGGCAGGGAAAGCTTTCTTT. Amino acid sequence: CASSYWAGKAFF.

The chain carries TRBV6-1 and TRBJ2-7, with D maybe TRBD2 (5 bases). This CDR3 is built from 16 residues. V lost 2 bases and J 6 bases, leaving 20 bases between the germline ends. Germline V gene lookup returns CDR1 MNHNS and CDR2 SASEGT. CDR3 bases: TGTGCCAGCAGTGAAACGTGGGAGAGGCTGGGGTTCGAGCAGTACTTC. Its translation is CASSETWERLGFEQYF.

This clonotype was observed a few times. A read error may be the cause here, since a much bigger clone is one base away. V is TRBV10-3 and J is TRBJ2-5; TRBD1 matches at 9 bases. Per germline, CDR1 ENHRY and CDR2 SYGVKD. The length of the CDR3 is 15 residues. In nucleotides, the CDR3 is TGTGCCAGCCGGGACAGGGAACTGGGGCAAGAGGCCCAGTACTTC. It encodes CASRDRELGQEAQYF.

This clonotype occurred a few times. This chain joins TRBV30 and TRBJ1-5, with TRBD1 as a possible D gene (5 bases). V lost 1 base and J 4 bases, leaving 8 bases between the germline ends. The CDR3 totals 13 residues. The germline V gene encodes CDR1 GTSNPN and CDR2 SVGIG (reference sequence). CDR3 bases: TGTGCCTGGAGTGCAGGGCAGAATCAGCCCCAGCATTTT. Residues: CAWSAGQNQPQHF.

In its sample, this clonotype was seen many times. The V gene is TRBV27, the J gene TRBJ1-2, with 11 bases matching TRBD1. The CDR3 consists of 14 residues. Trimming removed 7 bases from V and 4 bases from J; junction bases left unmatched: 5. Germline values: CDR1 MNHEY, CDR2 SMNVEV (reference sequence). DNA for the CDR3: TGTGCCAGCAAAGGACAGGGGGCGTCCTATGGCTACACCTTC. Its translation is CASKGQGASYGYTF.

The CDR3 here is CASSYFQGANTEAFF. CDR3 nucleotide sequence: TGTGCCAGCAGTTACTTTCAGGGGGCAAACACTGAAGCTTTCTTT. The chain is built from TRBV6-5 and TRBJ1-1, with 8 bases that match TRBD1. CDR3 size: 15 residues. Trimming cost V 1 base and J 2 bases; bases outside gene matches: 3. Germline-derived CDR1 and CDR2 are MNHEY and SVGAGI.

V and J are TRBV2 and TRBJ1-2; D is perhaps TRBD1 (5 bases). The length of the CDR3 is 11 residues. Germline V gene sequence: CDR1 SNHLY, CDR2 FYNNEI. Trimming took 3 bases from V and 8 from J, leaving 7 bases between them. DNA of the CDR3: TGTGCCAGCAGTGATGGGGGAGGCTACACCTTC. It is translated as CASSDGGGYTF.

Comments on this clonotype: A junction end diverges from the germline sequence, so it may reflect a read error. The chain links TRBV27 to TRBJ1-2; D is possibly TRBD1 (6 bases). The CDR3 is made up of 16 amino acids. Germline V CDR1 and CDR2: MNHEY, SMNVEV (reference sequence). This CDR3 is CASSPDRTTSNYGHTF. CDR3 DNA: TGTGCCAGCAGTCCCGACAGGACGACATCTAACTATGGCCACACCTTC.

The chain links TRBV6-1 to TRBJ1-6; 7 bases match TRBD1. From germline, CDR1 is MNHNS and CDR2 SASEGT. J was trimmed by 6 bases and V by 6 bases; bases with no gene match: 2. CDR3 length equals 13 residues. CDR3: CASRPGGNSPLHF. For the CDR3, the DNA is TGTGCCAGCAGACCAGGGGGTAATTCACCCCTCCACTTT.

This chain joins TRBV28 and TRBJ2-5, with 8 positions matching TRBD2. J was trimmed by 1 base and V by 3 bases; bases with no gene match: 7. This CDR3 spans 16 amino acids. From germline, CDR1 is MDHEN and CDR2 SYDVKM. The chain's CDR3 is CASSFRGGRTQETQYF. The CDR3 region has the DNA TGTGCCAGCAGTTTCCGCGGGGGGCGAACCCAAGAGACCCAGTACTTC.

The table lists this clonotype with a few counts. DNA for the CDR3: TGTGCCAGCAGGCCTAGACAGGGGGGTACTGGAAACACCATATATTTT. Translated: CASRPRQGGTGNTIYF. The V and J genes are TRBV2 and TRBJ1-3; 9 nucleotides agree with TRBD1. The V gene end was trimmed by 6 bases and the J gene end by 2 bases; junction bases not matched to a gene: 8. The CDR3 contains 16 residues. Germline loops: CDR1 SNHLY, CDR2 FYNNEI.

This clonotype was observed at least ten times. A much larger clone sits a single nucleotide away, making a read error possible. The chain carries TRBV12-3 or TRBV12-4 and TRBJ1-2, with a possible D match to TRBD1 (5 bases). V lost 3 bases and J 8 bases, leaving 13 bases between the germline ends. The CDR3 is made up of 13 amino acids. The CDR3 loop reads CASSFVSTGGYTF. CDR3 DNA sequence: TGTGCCAGCAGTTTTGTTAGTACAGGAGGCTACACCTTC.

In its sample, this clonotype was seen once. This chain joins TRBV6-4 and TRBJ2-5; D remains unclear. This CDR3 region has 13 residues. Trimming removed 4 bases at V and 7 bases at J, with 13 bases between. Germline V gene lookup returns CDR1 MRHNA and CDR2 SNTAGT. CDR3 in amino acids: CASSVDGAGTQYF. For the CDR3, the DNA is TGTGCCAGCAGTGTGGACGGCGCAGGGACCCAGTACTTC.

This clonotype was counted ten times or more. The V gene is TRBV7-2, the J gene TRBJ2-5; D call uncertain. The V end lost 5 bases, the J end lost 1 base, and 8 bases lay between the germline ends. Per the germline V gene, CDR1 is SGHTA and CDR2 is FQGNSA. The CDR3 is 13 amino acids. The CDR3 spells CASSIYSQETQYF. The CDR3 nucleotides are TGTGCCAGCAGCATTTACAGCCAAGAGACCCAGTACTTC. Full variable domain (remainder filled in from reference TRBV7-2 and TRBJ2-5): GAGVSQSPSNKVTEKGKDVELRCDPISGHTALYWYRQSLGQGLEFLIYFQGNSAPDKSGLPSDRFSAERTGGSVSTLTIQRTQQEDSAVYLCASSIYSQETQYFGPGTRLLVL.

This clonotype was seen at least ten times. The chain is built from TRBV27 and TRBJ1-2; weak D call: TRBD1 (6 bases). Per germline, CDR1 MNHEY and CDR2 SMNVEV (reference sequence). Deletions cut 8 bases from V and 7 bases from J, with 14 bases between. The CDR3 contains 12 residues. CDR3 loop: CASRSGAGGYTF. CDR3 nucleotide sequence: TGTGCCAGCCGATCGGGGGCAGGTGGCTACACCTTC.

V is TRBV5-1 and J is TRBJ2-5, with 14 positions matching TRBD2. Looked up from germline, CDR1 is SGHRS and CDR2 is YFSETQ. With V trimmed by 0 bases and J by 4 bases, 5 bases remained unmatched. CDR3 length: 17 amino acids. CDR3: CASSLEGLAGARETQYF. In nucleotides, the CDR3 is TGCGCCAGCAGCTTGGAGGGACTAGCGGGAGCTCGAGAGACCCAGTACTTC.

At least ten counts were recorded for this clonotype. The chain has TRBV12-3 or TRBV12-4 and TRBJ1-3, with D possibly being TRBD1 (5 bases). This CDR3 comprises 18 residues. The ends were cut back, 5 bases at V and 0 bases at J, with 20 bases in the middle. Written as DNA, the CDR3 is TGTGCCAGCAGTCCTACGCCTACAGGAGCCCTCTCTGGAAACACCATATATTTT. Protein sequence: CASSPTPTGALSGNTIYF.

This clonotype was detected ten times or more. The chain recombines TRBV4-2 with TRBJ1-1, with D maybe TRBD1 (6 bases). The CDR3 consists of 15 residues. Per the germline V gene, CDR1 is LGHNA and CDR2 is YNFKEQ. V lost 1 base and J lost 6, with 15 bases in between. Here the CDR3 reads CASSQGAGAHAEAFF. The CDR3 region has the DNA TGTGCCAGCAGCCAAGGGGCGGGGGCGCACGCTGAAGCTTTCTTT.

The sample holds a few counts of this clonotype. This chain links TRBV18 with TRBJ2-7, with TRBD2 identical over 8 bases. The V segment lost 0 bases and the J segment 6 bases; nucleotides outside the gene matches: 16. This CDR3 is built from 18 residues. CDR1 is KGHSH, CDR2 LQKENI, per germline. The CDR3 DNA is TGTGCCAGCTCACCACCAGGGATAGCGGGGCCGCTGGGAGGCGAGCAGTACTTC. Translation gives CASSPPGIAGPLGGEQYF. Filled out from reference TRBV18 and TRBJ2-7, the complete variable domain reads NAGVMQNPRHLVRRRGQEARLRCSPMKGHSHVYWYRQLPEEGLKFMVYLQKENIIDESGMPKERFSAEFPKEGPSILRIQQVVRGDSAAYFCASSPPGIAGPLGGEQYFGPGTRLTVT.

In its sample, this clonotype was seen many times. The chain links TRBV7-3 to TRBJ1-5, with 7 nucleotides matching TRBD1. This CDR3 contains 15 residues. Per the germline V gene, CDR1 is SGHTA and CDR2 is FQGTGA. The J segment lost 7 bases and the V segment lost 3 bases, leaving 9 bases of the junction unmatched. CDR3 sequence reads: CASSFDDRVGQPQHF. The CDR3 DNA reads as TGTGCCAGCAGCTTCGACGACAGGGTAGGGCAGCCCCAGCATTTT.

The sample holds many counts of this clonotype. The chain recombines TRBV2 with TRBJ1-2; D perhaps matches TRBD1 (5 bases). CDR3 size: 15 residues. Trimming left V 5 bases short and J 4 bases short, with 17 bases between. The V gene's germline CDR1 is SNHLY and CDR2 FYNNEI. DNA of the CDR3: TGTGCCAGCAGTAAGGACACTATGCCGGCCTATGGCTACACCTTC. Its protein is CASSKDTMPAYGYTF.

This rearrangement joins TRBV30 to TRBJ1-1; D is unresolved. Germline lookup yields CDR1 GTSNPN and CDR2 SVGIG (reference sequence). The CDR3 sequence is 11 residues long. Between the trimmed V and J ends, which lost 8 bases and 0 bases, there was a span of 7 bases. The CDR3, as DNA: TGTGCCGGAGAGATGAACACTGAAGCTTTCTTT. It is translated as CAGEMNTEAFF.